This entry lists 25 T cell receptor beta chains sequenced from one sample in a study of T cell responses to AZD1222 COVID-19 vaccine. The assay was immunoSEQ multiplex PCR, and TCRdb's table has in-frame clones only and misses some. This sample has some 99,000 clones; approximately 91% occur once, and the top ten carry about a sixth. The material sequenced was peripheral blood, taken 28 days after the second AZD1222 dose. The receptor set was obtained from an adult who received the AZD1222 COVID-19 vaccine.

The V and J genes are TRBV14 and TRBJ2-2; a weak D match, TRBD2 (6 bases). V was cut by 3 bases and J by 6 bases, with 14 bases left in between. The germline gives CDR1 SGHDN, CDR2 FVKESK. CDR3 length: 15 amino acids. CDR3 loop: CASSHPSGVPGELFF. CDR3 DNA: TGTGCCAGCAGCCATCCTTCGGGGGTTCCCGGGGAGCTGTTTTTT.

The rearrangement links TRBV9 to TRBJ2-2; D is undetermined. Trimming stripped 1 base from V and 0 bases from J, with 13 bases between. The CDR3 totals 17 residues. The germline V gene has CDR1 SGDLS and CDR2 YYNGEE. The CDR3 sequence is CASSVNFWGSNTGELFF. The DNA of the CDR3 is TGTGCCAGCAGCGTAAACTTCTGGGGATCGAACACCGGGGAGCTGTTTTTT.

This chain connects TRBV15 to TRBJ2-7, with 9 positions matching TRBD1. CDR3 length: 15 amino acids. J gave up 5 bases and V 1 base, and 6 bases lay outside the gene matches. Germline CDR1 reads LNHNV; CDR2 reads YYDKDF (reference sequence). The CDR3 coding sequence is TGTGCCACCAGCAGAGGGGACAGGGAGATGGACGAGCAGTACTTC. Amino acids: CATSRGDREMDEQYF.

This chain joins TRBV5-1 and TRBJ2-3, with TRBD2 matching over 10 bases. J lost 4 bases, V lost 4 bases, and 15 bases had no gene match. Germline assignment: CDR1 SGHRS and CDR2 YFSETQ. The CDR3 has 18 residues. The CDR3 loop is CASSPGTSANVGADTQYF. CDR3 in DNA: TGCGCCAGCAGCCCCGGGACTAGCGCAAACGTGGGCGCAGATACGCAGTATTTT.

V is TRBV5-6 and J is TRBJ2-3; D remains ambiguous. The CDR3 has 15 amino acids. Germline lookup yields CDR1 SGHDT and CDR2 YYEEEE. The V gene lost 1 base and the J gene lost 0 bases, with 9 bases spanning the gap. The chain's CDR3 is CASSLYGRSTDTQYF. The CDR3 region has the DNA TGTGCCAGCAGCTTGTATGGCAGGAGCACAGATACGCAGTATTTT.

This chain joins TRBV10-1 and TRBJ2-5; D perhaps matches TRBD1 (5 bases). Trimming removed 1 base from V and 1 base from J, with 13 bases in between. This CDR3 contains 16 residues. Germline V gene lookup returns CDR1 WNHNN and CDR2 SYGVQD (reference sequence). CDR3 DNA sequence: TGCGCCAGCAGTGAGTTCCCAACAGGTCCCCAAGAGACCCAGTACTTC. It is translated as CASSEFPTGPQETQYF.

The chain uses TRBV11-2 and TRBJ2-7; 7 bases are shared with TRBD2. Per the germline V gene, CDR1 is SGHAT and CDR2 is FQNNGV. This CDR3 has 19 residues. V gave up 5 bases and J gave up 3 bases; unmatched junction bases: 22. The CDR3 region is CASSTHGASGNPHHYEQYF. CDR3 in DNA: TGTGCCAGCAGCACACACGGGGCTAGCGGCAATCCCCACCACTACGAGCAGTACTTC.

The V gene is TRBV7-2, the J gene TRBJ2-1; 8 nucleotides agree with TRBD2. The CDR3 spans 15 residues. CDR1 is SGHTA and CDR2 is FQGNSA in the germline V gene. The V segment lost 7 bases and the J segment 4 bases; nucleotides outside the gene matches: 9. Here the CDR3 reads CASTPGTSGYNEQFF. CDR3 DNA: TGTGCCAGCACCCCCGGAACTAGCGGTTACAATGAGCAGTTCTTC. The full variable domain, with the rest looked up from reference TRBV7-2 and TRBJ2-1, is GAGVSQSPSNKVTEKGKDVELRCDPISGHTALYWYRQSLGQGLEFLIYFQGNSAPDKSGLPSDRFSAERTGGSVSTLTIQRTQQEDSAVYLCASTPGTSGYNEQFFGPGTRLTVL.

This chain joins TRBV27 and TRBJ2-2, with D possibly TRBD1 on 5 matching bases. V dropped 5 bases and J dropped 0 bases, with 16 bases sitting between them. The V gene's germline CDR1 is MNHEY and CDR2 SMNVEV (reference sequence). This CDR3 is built from 17 residues. The CDR3 region has the DNA TGTGCCAGCAGTACGCGACAGCACATGACGAACACCGGGGAGCTGTTTTTT. The encoded protein is CASSTRQHMTNTGELFF.

The chain has TRBV3-1 (or the pseudogene TRBV3-2) and TRBJ1-1, with D uncertain. V dropped 0 bases and J dropped 7 bases, with 9 bases sitting between them. Germline V gene lookup returns CDR1 LGHDT and CDR2 YNNKEL (reference sequence). CDR3 length equals 13 residues. CDR3 sequence reads: CASSQDLPREAFF. The CDR3, as DNA: TGTGCCAGCAGCCAAGATCTCCCGCGTGAAGCTTTCTTT.

The chain is built from TRBV7-7 and TRBJ2-2; TRBD2 aligns across 7 bases. The length of the CDR3 is 15 residues. Germline assignment: CDR1 SSHAT and CDR2 FNYEAQ (reference sequence). The V and J ends lost 3 bases and 7 bases, in that order; junction bases with no gene match: 8. The CDR3: CASSFNGLGGGELFF. Here the CDR3 DNA reads TGTGCCAGCAGCTTTAACGGACTAGGTGGCGGGGAGCTGTTTTTT.

The chain carries TRBV7-9 and TRBJ2-5; TRBD1 aligns across 7 bases. Germline V CDR1 and CDR2: SEHNR, FQNEAQ (reference sequence). V lost 1 base, J lost 2 bases, and 4 bases stayed unmatched. The CDR3 has 15 amino acids. In nucleotides, the CDR3 is TGTGCCAGCAGCTTAGGGGGACAGCCACAAGAGACCCAGTACTTC. Its protein product is CASSLGGQPQETQYF.

The chain links TRBV5-1 to TRBJ2-3; D may be TRBD1 or TRBD2 (5 bases each). Germline loops: CDR1 SGHRS, CDR2 YFSETQ. This CDR3 is built from 13 residues. V shed 4 bases and J shed 2 bases, with 8 bases lying between them. The CDR3 DNA follows: TGCGCCAGCAGCCGGGACGTCACAGATACGCAGTATTTT. Protein sequence: CASSRDVTDTQYF.

The J gene is TRBJ2-7, the V gene TRBV11-2, with 8 bases matching TRBD1. This CDR3 has 18 amino acids. Germline V gene sequence: CDR1 SGHAT, CDR2 FQNNGV. The V gene end was trimmed by 0 bases and the J gene end by 3 bases; junction bases not matched to a gene: 13. The CDR3, as DNA: TGTGCCAGCAGCTTAGAGCGCGGGACAGGTCAGGGGTTCTACGAGCAGTACTTC. Translated: CASSLERGTGQGFYEQYF.

The chain carries TRBV6-5 and TRBJ1-1; D might be TRBD1 (6 bases). V was shortened by 2 bases and J by 3 bases, with 10 bases between the two germline ends. Germline V gene sequence: CDR1 MNHEY, CDR2 SVGAGI. This CDR3 is 14 amino acids long. This CDR3 is CASSYNPGDTEAFF. The CDR3 region has the DNA TGTGCCAGCAGTTACAACCCAGGGGACACTGAAGCTTTCTTT.

The CDR3 coding sequence is TGTGCCAGCAGTGACGCGTACTCCTACGAGCAGTACTTC. Translated, it gives CASSDAYSYEQYF. The chain employs TRBV2 and TRBJ2-7; D remains unclear. V gave up 3 bases and J gave up 0 bases, with 6 bases separating them. The CDR3 runs to 13 residues. Per germline, CDR1 SNHLY and CDR2 FYNNEI.

The chain links TRBV5-1 to TRBJ1-4; 7 bases align to TRBD1. Germline V CDR1 and CDR2: SGHRS, YFSETQ. The CDR3 sequence is 13 residues long. Unmatched junction bases numbered 2, after V lost 4 bases and J lost 5 bases. Here the CDR3 DNA reads TGCGCCAGCAGCAGGGGACAGAATGAAAAACTGTTTTTT. Protein product: CASSRGQNEKLFF.

This chain uses TRBV28 with TRBJ1-4; possibly TRBD1 for D (5 bases). Germline V CDR1 and CDR2: MDHEN, SYDVKM. This CDR3 region has 15 residues. Trimming shortened V by 6 bases and J by 0 bases, and 11 bases separated the two germline ends. The CDR3 region has the DNA TGTGCCAGCAGCTTGGGGGGTACAACTAATGAAAAACTGTTTTTT. It codes for CASSLGGTTNEKLFF. Based on the CDR3 plus reference TRBV28 and TRBJ1-4, the full variable domain is DVKVTQSSRYLVKRTGEKVFLECVQDMDHENMFWYRQDPGLGLRLIYFSYDVKMKEKGDIPEGYSVSREKKERFSLILESASTNQTSMYLCASSLGGTTNEKLFFGSGTQLSVL.

This clone has just one count. The chain combines TRBV27 with TRBJ1-6; possibly TRBD1 for D (6 bases). V was trimmed by 0 bases and J by 5 bases, leaving 11 bases between them. The CDR3 totals 16 residues. Per the germline V gene, CDR1 is MNHEY and CDR2 is SMNVEV (reference sequence). In DNA form, the CDR3 reads TGTGCCAGCAGTTTATCCCGACAGGCAGATAATTCACCCCTCCACTTT. Translating gives CASSLSRQADNSPLHF.

The chain combines TRBV10-1 with TRBJ2-5; D is perhaps TRBD2 (6 bases). Germline V lookup: CDR1 WNHNN, CDR2 SYGVQD (reference sequence). CDR3 size: 13 residues. With 3 bases removed from V and 5 bases from J, the gap between germline ends came to 10 bases. CDR3 nucleotide sequence: TGCGCCAGCAGTGACGGCGGGACGGAGACCCAGTACTTC. Its protein product is CASSDGGTETQYF.

The V and J genes are TRBV4-1 and TRBJ2-3, with D perhaps matching TRBD2 (5 bases). CDR3 size: 15 residues. Germline V CDR1 and CDR2: MGHRA, YSYEKL. The V and J ends lost 1 base and 4 bases respectively, with 12 bases between them. The CDR3 spells CASSQVWGAADTQYF. CDR3 nucleotide sequence: TGCGCCAGCAGCCAAGTTTGGGGAGCGGCAGATACGCAGTATTTT.

The sample holds a few counts of this clone. V gene TRBV10-3 combines with J gene TRBJ1-1, with 9 bases fitting TRBD1. J lost 10 bases, V lost 2 bases, and 8 bases had no gene match. The V gene's germline CDR1 is ENHRY and CDR2 SYGVKD. This CDR3 region has 14 residues. The CDR3 protein is CAISERGQGPSAFF. For the CDR3, the DNA is TGTGCCATCAGTGAGAGAGGACAGGGGCCGTCAGCTTTCTTT.

This chain uses TRBV21-1 with TRBJ2-7; the table gives TRBD1 as D, unverified against the DNA. TRBV21-1 is a documented pseudogene. The CDR3 loop spans 14 amino acids. CDR3 residues: CASSRQDLAYEQYF. CDR3 nucleotides: TGTGCCAGCAGCCGGCAGGATTTGGCCTACGAGCAGTACTTC.

This chain connects TRBV24-1 to TRBJ2-3, with TRBD1 matching over 7 bases. Trimming cost V 3 bases and J 4 bases; bases outside gene matches: 6. Per the germline V gene, CDR1 is KGHDR and CDR2 is SFDVKD. This CDR3 has 15 residues. The DNA for the CDR3 is TGTGCCACCAGTGATGACAACAGGGGCCCAGATACGCAGTATTTT. Translating gives CATSDDNRGPDTQYF.

The chain carries TRBV5-1 and TRBJ2-2, with 14 bases lining up with TRBD2. V shed 0 bases, J shed 4 bases, and the junction held 14 bases outside the gene matches. The germline V gene has CDR1 SGHRS and CDR2 YFSETQ. This CDR3 has 21 residues. The CDR3 protein is CASSLVVIGTSGRGGTGELFF. The DNA of the CDR3 is TGCGCCAGCAGCTTGGTGGTTATTGGGACTAGCGGGAGAGGAGGCACCGGGGAGCTGTTTTTT.